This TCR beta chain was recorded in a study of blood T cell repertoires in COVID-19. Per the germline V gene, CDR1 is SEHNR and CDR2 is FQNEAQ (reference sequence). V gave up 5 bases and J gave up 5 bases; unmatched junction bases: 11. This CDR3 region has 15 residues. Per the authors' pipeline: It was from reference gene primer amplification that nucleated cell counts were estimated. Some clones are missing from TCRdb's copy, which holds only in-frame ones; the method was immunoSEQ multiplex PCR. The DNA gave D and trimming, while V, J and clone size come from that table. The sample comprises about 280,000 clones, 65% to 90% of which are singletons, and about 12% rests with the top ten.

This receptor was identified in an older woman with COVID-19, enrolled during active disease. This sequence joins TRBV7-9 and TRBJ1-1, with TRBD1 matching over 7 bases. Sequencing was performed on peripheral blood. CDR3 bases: TGTGCCAGCAGCCACACAGAGGGGGCGAATACTGAAGCTTTCTTT. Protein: CASSHTEGANTEAFF.